Described below is a single T cell receptor beta chain sequence and its context. The data are from a study of technical replicates of blood from several donors. CDR3 length: 14 amino acids. Per the germline V gene, CDR1 is SGHTA and CDR2 is FQGNSA. Trimming removed 5 bases from V and 5 bases from J; junction bases left unmatched: 8. Some clones are missing from TCRdb's copy, which holds only in-frame ones; the method was immunoSEQ multiplex PCR. The sample lists roughly 76,000 clones, around 90% occurring once. The clonotype comes from a human donor in good health. Some clones in this sample may be carry-over from other donors' samples. V is TRBV7-2 and J is TRBJ1-2; 7 bases match TRBD1. The specimen was T cells isolated from PBMCs. CDR3 region: CASSLMGQLYGYTF. In DNA, the CDR3 is TGTGCCAGCAGCCTAATGGGACAGCTTTATGGCTACACCTTC.